A single sample gave rise to the 30 T cell receptor beta chains below, sequenced in a study of blood T cell repertoires in COVID-19. Profiling relied on immunoSEQ multiplex PCR, and the TCRdb table lists in-frame clones only, not all of them. The repertoire has approximately 190,000 clones, 80% of them found once; the top ten carry about 6.3%. Sample: peripheral blood. The receptors were sampled from a man aged 55 to 70 with acute or convalescent COVID-19.

The sample holds one count of this clone. The CDR3 DNA reads TGTGCCACCAGTGAACATTGGGGGGGCACCGGGGAGCTGTTTTTT. This translates into CATSEHWGGTGELFF. The chain carries TRBV24-1 and TRBJ2-2; 7 nucleotides match TRBD2. The CDR3 loop spans 15 amino acids. CDR1 is KGHDR, CDR2 SFDVKD, per germline. V lost 4 bases and J lost 4; bases outside the gene matches: 5.

This clone has a single count. The chain uses TRBV6-2 or TRBV6-3 and TRBJ1-5; 9 bases line up with TRBD1. The CDR3 covers 15 residues. CDR1 and CDR2 (germline): MNHEY, SVGEGT. V dropped 5 bases and J dropped 6; count of bases not matched to a gene: 8. The CDR3 here is CASSRHRQGGQPQHF. CDR3 DNA: TGTGCCAGCAGTCGCCACCGACAGGGGGGTCAGCCCCAGCATTTT.

V is TRBV7-9 and J is TRBJ2-3; TRBD2 aligns across 10 bases. The CDR3 totals 17 residues. Trimming at V came to 5 bases and at J to 4 bases, leaving 12 bases not matched to a gene. Germline V gives CDR1 SEHNR, CDR2 FQNEAQ (reference sequence). CDR3 loop: CASSPGGLAVFADTQYF. The CDR3 DNA follows: TGTGCCAGCAGCCCGGGCGGACTAGCGGTTTTTGCAGATACGCAGTATTTT.

This rearrangement joins TRBV5-4 to TRBJ1-2, with D unclear. Germline V lookup: CDR1 SGHNT, CDR2 YYREEE (reference sequence). CDR3 size: 14 residues. The V and J ends lost 1 base and 4 bases respectively, with 11 bases between them. The CDR3 DNA follows: TGTGCCAGCAGCTTGAGTGAGGGCCTCTATGGCTACACCTTC. Translation gives CASSLSEGLYGYTF. Drawing the rest from reference TRBV5-4 and TRBJ1-2, the complete variable domain is ETGVTQSPTHLIKTRGQQVTLRCSSQSGHNTVSWYQQALGQGPQFIFQYYREEENGRGNFPPRFSGLQFPNYSSELNVNALELDDSALYLCASSLSEGLYGYTFGSGTRLTVV.

The CDR3 spells CASSHYTDTQYF. DNA for the CDR3: TGCGCCAGCAGTCACTACACAGATACGCAGTATTTT. This chain uses TRBV23-1 with TRBJ2-3, with D unclear. TRBV23-1 is sorted into the ORF group, with uncertain function. Trimming removed 3 bases at V and 2 bases at J, with 3 bases between. The CDR3 runs to 12 residues.

The V gene is TRBV5-6, the J gene TRBJ2-5; possibly TRBD1 for D (6 bases). CDR1 and CDR2 from the germline V gene are SGHDT and YYEEEE. The CDR3 has 15 amino acids. V was shortened by 5 bases and J by 5 bases, with 19 bases between the two germline ends. The CDR3 DNA reads as TGTGCCAGCAGTTCCAATGACAGGACGGGTGAGACCCAGTACTTC. Protein product: CASSSNDRTGETQYF.

The chain carries TRBV23-1 and TRBJ2-2; no clear D. TRBV23-1 is filed as an ORF, its function uncertain. V lost 3 bases, J lost 1 base, and 6 bases lay in between. The CDR3 is 14 residues long. CDR3 amino acids: CASSQHRNTGELFF. The CDR3 nucleotides are TGCGCCAGCAGTCAGCACAGGAACACCGGGGAGCTGTTTTTT.

J is TRBJ2-7 and V is TRBV2; D perhaps matches TRBD1 (5 bases). The V gene's germline CDR1 is SNHLY and CDR2 FYNNEI. The V end lost 4 bases, the J end lost 12 bases, and 19 bases lay between the germline ends. This CDR3 has 13 residues. CDR3 residues: CASSAERGPLSYF. CDR3 nucleotides: TGTGCCAGCAGTGCGGAAAGGGGCCCCTTGTCGTACTTC.

Concerning this clone: Other DNA sequences in the same sample also yield this CDR3. The V and J genes are TRBV2 and TRBJ1-2, with 9 bases fitting TRBD1. This CDR3 is 12 amino acids long. Germline V lookup: CDR1 SNHLY, CDR2 FYNNEI. Unmatched junction bases numbered 1, after V lost 6 bases and J lost 5 bases. CDR3 sequence reads: CASRTGGYGYTF. CDR3 bases: TGTGCCAGCAGGACAGGGGGATATGGCTACACCTTC.

CDR3 protein: CAARDRDAFF. CDR3 DNA: TGTGCCGCCCGGGACAGGGACGCTTTCTTT. This chain links TRBV6-6 with TRBJ1-1, with 9 positions matching TRBD1. V lost 11 bases and J lost 11; bases outside the gene matches: 6. The CDR3 spans 10 residues. The germline V gene encodes CDR1 MNHNY and CDR2 SVGAGI (reference sequence).

CDR3 in amino acids: CASSQDGRAEAFF. Here the CDR3 DNA reads TGTGCCAGCAGCCAAGACGGGCGGGCCGAAGCTTTCTTT. This chain uses TRBV3-1 (or the pseudogene TRBV3-2) with TRBJ1-1, with D hard to call. The V gene lost 0 bases and the J gene lost 8 bases, with 10 bases spanning the gap. The CDR3 is 13 amino acids. From germline, CDR1 is LGHDT and CDR2 YNNKEL (reference sequence).

This clone has only one observation. The chain joins TRBV5-1 to TRBJ1-1, with D possibly being TRBD1 (6 bases). The CDR3 length is 14 residues. The germline gives CDR1 SGHRS, CDR2 YFSETQ. V was clipped by 7 bases and J by 1 base, with 14 bases between them. The CDR3 protein is CASFIGGPNTEAFF. DNA of the CDR3: TGCGCCAGCTTTATTGGGGGCCCGAACACTGAAGCTTTCTTT. Full variable domain (outside the CDR3, taken from reference TRBV5-1 and TRBJ1-1): KAGVTQTPRYLIKTRGQQVTLSCSPISGHRSVSWYQQTPGQGLQFLFEYFSETQRNKGNFPGRFSGRQFSNSRSEMNVSTLELGDSALYLCASFIGGPNTEAFFGQGTRLTVV.

This chain uses TRBV9 with TRBJ1-6; D gene ambiguous. V lost 0 bases and J 0 bases, leaving 7 bases between the germline ends. Germline CDR1 and CDR2: SGDLS and YYNGEE. The CDR3 extends over 16 amino acids. The CDR3 DNA reads as TGTGCCAGCAGCGTAGGAGGGAGCTCCTATAATTCACCCCTCCACTTT. Translated: CASSVGGSSYNSPLHF. The complete variable domain, with remaining parts taken from reference TRBV9 and TRBJ1-6, reads DSGVTQTPKHLITATGQRVTLRCSPRSGDLSVYWYQQSLDQGLQFLIQYYNGEERAKGNILERFSAQQFPDLHSELNLSSLELGDSALYFCASSVGGSSYNSPLHFGNGTRLTVT.

CDR3 nucleotides: TGCGCCAGCAGCTTGGGCGTCGGCGTCGGGGGATCCTACAATGAGCAGTTCTTC. Residues: CASSLGVGVGGSYNEQFF. The rearrangement joins TRBV5-1 to TRBJ2-1; maybe TRBD2 (6 bases). This CDR3 comprises 18 residues. From germline, CDR1 is SGHRS and CDR2 YFSETQ. V was trimmed by 0 bases and J by 1 base, leaving 17 bases between them.

This clone was picked up a small number of times. The chain employs TRBV30 and TRBJ1-5, with 8 bases that match TRBD1. V dropped 1 base and J dropped 4; count of bases not matched to a gene: 0. Germline V gene lookup returns CDR1 GTSNPN and CDR2 SVGIG (reference sequence). This CDR3 is built from 13 residues. The CDR3 bases are TGTGCCTGGAGTGGACAGGGGAATCAGCCCCAGCATTTT. This gives the protein CAWSGQGNQPQHF.

The CDR3 nucleotides are TGTGCCAGCTCACCACGCGCTAGCGGGATAGGCACAGATACGCAGTATTTT. Protein: CASSPRASGIGTDTQYF. The gene calls are TRBV18 and TRBJ2-3; 9 nucleotides align to TRBD2. The CDR3 covers 17 residues. CDR1 is KGHSH, CDR2 LQKENI, per germline. The V segment lost 1 base and the J segment 1 base; nucleotides outside the gene matches: 6.

The J gene is TRBJ1-1, the V gene TRBV6-5, with 9 bases identical to TRBD1. The CDR3 sequence is 15 residues long. The V gene end was trimmed by 8 bases and the J gene end by 5 bases; junction bases not matched to a gene: 12. CDR1 is MNHEY, CDR2 SVGAGI, per germline. CDR3 region: CASRSPDRGMTEAFF. The CDR3 region has the DNA TGTGCCAGCCGAAGCCCAGACAGGGGGATGACTGAAGCTTTCTTT.

The chain has TRBV4-1 and TRBJ2-7, with 8 bases identical to TRBD1. Germline V gene lookup returns CDR1 MGHRA and CDR2 YSYEKL. Trimming at V came to 3 bases and at J to 5 bases, leaving 3 bases not matched to a gene. The CDR3 is 13 residues long. The CDR3 region is CASSHTGGDEQYF. The CDR3 DNA follows: TGCGCCAGCAGCCATACAGGGGGTGACGAGCAGTACTTC.

This clone was picked up one time. This rearrangement joins TRBV10-1 to TRBJ1-1; 10 nucleotides agree with TRBD1. Unmatched junction bases numbered 19, after V lost 7 bases and J lost 11 bases. From germline, CDR1 is WNHNN and CDR2 SYGVQD (reference sequence). The CDR3 is 16 amino acids. DNA for the CDR3: TGCGCCAGCAACCTCTCCGGACAGGGGGTGATCTCGGGTGCTTTCTTT. Its translation: CASNLSGQGVISGAFF.

This chain joins TRBV10-3 and TRBJ2-3; D remains unclear. The germline V gene encodes CDR1 ENHRY and CDR2 SYGVKD. The CDR3 totals 12 residues. Trimming cost V 2 bases and J 7 bases, with 7 bases left between them. The CDR3: CAISETDNTQYF. DNA for the CDR3: TGTGCCATCAGTGAGACAGATAATACGCAGTATTTT.

The rearrangement uses TRBV6-2 or TRBV6-3 and TRBJ1-1; 7 bases are a match to TRBD1. CDR3 length: 15 amino acids. V dropped 4 bases and J dropped 9; count of bases not matched to a gene: 14. The germline V gene encodes CDR1 MNHEY and CDR2 SVGEGT. The CDR3 loop is CASSSGQDPLGKAFF. CDR3 in DNA: TGTGCCAGCAGTTCTGGACAGGATCCACTCGGGAAAGCTTTCTTT.

The chain carries TRBV2 and TRBJ2-7; 8 nucleotides agree with TRBD1. Looked up from germline, CDR1 is SNHLY and CDR2 is FYNNEI. The V segment lost 1 base and the J segment 3 bases; nucleotides outside the gene matches: 2. The CDR3 totals 14 residues. CDR3 residues: CASSEEGQVYEQYF. CDR3 in DNA: TGTGCCAGCAGTGAAGAGGGACAGGTCTACGAGCAGTACTTC.

The chain links TRBV7-6 to TRBJ2-7; tentative D call: TRBD2 (5 bases). V gave up 5 bases and J gave up 6 bases, with 14 bases separating them. Per the germline V gene, CDR1 is SGHVS and CDR2 is FNYEAQ. The CDR3 contains 13 residues. The CDR3 loop is CASSGGTGLEQYF. The CDR3, as DNA: TGTGCCAGCAGCGGAGGTACGGGCCTCGAGCAGTACTTC.

CDR3 sequence reads: CASRSVETQYF. CDR3 sequence (DNA): TGTGCCAGCAGATCAGTAGAGACCCAGTACTTC. V is TRBV3-1 (or the pseudogene TRBV3-2) and J is TRBJ2-5, with D unclear. The V and J ends lost 6 bases and 4 bases respectively, with 6 bases between them. From germline, CDR1 is LGHDT and CDR2 YNNKEL (reference sequence). This CDR3 has 11 amino acids.

V is TRBV5-4 and J is TRBJ2-7; D is possibly TRBD2 (6 bases). Germline V gene sequence: CDR1 SGHNT, CDR2 YYREEE (reference sequence). V lost 3 bases and J 2 bases, leaving 12 bases between the germline ends. There are 14 residues in the CDR3. The CDR3 is CASSSRDFAYEQYF. The CDR3, as DNA: TGTGCCAGCAGCTCCCGGGACTTTGCCTACGAGCAGTACTTC.

V gene TRBV19 combines with J gene TRBJ2-2; D is undetermined. This CDR3 contains 13 residues. The ends were cut back, 8 bases at V and 5 bases at J, with 12 bases in the middle. Germline V CDR1 and CDR2: LNHDA, SQIVND (reference sequence). CDR3 sequence: CASYMVRTGELFF. As DNA, the CDR3 is TGTGCCAGTTATATGGTCCGGACCGGGGAGCTGTTTTTT.

The chain joins TRBV11-2 to TRBJ1-6, with TRBD1 matching over 8 bases. The CDR3 covers 17 residues. Germline V lookup: CDR1 SGHAT, CDR2 FQNNGV. J lost 5 bases, V lost 6 bases, and 12 bases had no gene match. The CDR3 DNA is TGTGCCAGCAGGATCTACACTCGGACAGGGCATAATTCACCCCTCCACTTT. Translating it yields CASRIYTRTGHNSPLHF.

This clone was picked up a small number of times. The J gene is TRBJ1-2, the V gene TRBV4-3, with no clear D. The CDR3 covers 15 residues. Trimming cost V 0 bases and J 4 bases, with 12 bases left between them. Per the germline V gene, CDR1 is LGHNA and CDR2 is YSLEER. This chain's CDR3 is CASSQDRSRVYGYTF. The CDR3 bases are TGCGCCAGCAGCCAAGATCGCAGTCGGGTCTATGGCTACACCTTC.

The chain joins TRBV24-1 to TRBJ2-1; 9 bases map to TRBD2. V lost 3 bases, J lost 1 base, and 3 bases stayed unmatched. CDR1 is KGHDR and CDR2 is SFDVKD in the germline V gene. The CDR3 contains 16 residues. DNA for the CDR3: TGTGCCACCAGTGATCCTAGCGGGGCTTCCTACAATGAGCAGTTCTTC. It translates to CATSDPSGASYNEQFF.

The chain is built from TRBV2 and TRBJ1-6; D remains unclear. The CDR3 has 16 amino acids. CDR1 and CDR2 from the germline V gene are SNHLY and FYNNEI. The V and J ends lost 3 bases and 8 bases respectively, with 17 bases between them. CDR3: CASSDVGLGEDSPLHF. The DNA of the CDR3 is TGTGCCAGCAGTGACGTAGGACTCGGGGAGGATTCACCCCTCCACTTT.